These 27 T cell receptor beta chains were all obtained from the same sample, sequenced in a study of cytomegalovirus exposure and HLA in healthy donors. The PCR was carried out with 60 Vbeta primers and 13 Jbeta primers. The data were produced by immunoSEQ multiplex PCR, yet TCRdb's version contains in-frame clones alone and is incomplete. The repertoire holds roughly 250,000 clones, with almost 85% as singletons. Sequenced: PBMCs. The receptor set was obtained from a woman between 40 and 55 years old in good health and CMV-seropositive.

Here the CDR3 DNA reads TGTGCCAGCAGTTTAAGCCCCGGGGGTGGGTATGGCTACACCTTC. Protein product: CASSLSPGGGYGYTF. The genes are TRBV27 and TRBJ1-2; possible D gene TRBD1, 5 bases. Deletions cut 2 bases from V and 5 bases from J, with 15 bases between. This CDR3 has 15 amino acids. Germline V gene lookup returns CDR1 MNHEY and CDR2 SMNVEV (reference sequence).

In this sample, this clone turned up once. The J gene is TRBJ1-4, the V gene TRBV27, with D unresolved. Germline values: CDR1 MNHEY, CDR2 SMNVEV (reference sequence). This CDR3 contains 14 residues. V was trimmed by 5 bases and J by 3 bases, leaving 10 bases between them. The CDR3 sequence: CASSPFEPNEKLFF. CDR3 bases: TGTGCCAGCAGTCCCTTTGAGCCTAATGAAAAACTGTTTTTT.

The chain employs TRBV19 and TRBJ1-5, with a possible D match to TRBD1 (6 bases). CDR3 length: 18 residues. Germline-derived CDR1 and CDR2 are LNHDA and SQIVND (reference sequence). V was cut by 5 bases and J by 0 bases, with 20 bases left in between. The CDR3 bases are TGTGCCAGTAGTCCTTCTCGGGGGGCACCTAATAGCAATCAGCCCCAGCATTTT. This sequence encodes CASSPSRGAPNSNQPQHF. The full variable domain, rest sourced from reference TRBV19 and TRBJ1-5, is DGGITQSPKYLFRKEGQNVTLSCEQNLNHDAMYWYRQDPGQGLRLIYYSQIVNDFQKGDIAEGYSVSREKKESFPLTVTSAQKNPTAFYLCASSPSRGAPNSNQPQHFGDGTRLSIL.

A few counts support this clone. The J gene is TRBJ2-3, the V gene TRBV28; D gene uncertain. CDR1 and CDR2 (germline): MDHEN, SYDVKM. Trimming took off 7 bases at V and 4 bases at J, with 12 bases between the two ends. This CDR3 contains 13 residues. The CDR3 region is CASKSGWADTQYF. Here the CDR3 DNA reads TGTGCCAGCAAGTCAGGTTGGGCAGATACGCAGTATTTT.

Written as DNA, the CDR3 is TGTGCCAGCAGCGTAGACATGGGGCAGGGAGGCGGCGAGCAGTACTTC. Amino acid sequence: CASSVDMGQGGGEQYF. J is TRBJ2-7 and V is TRBV9; tentatively, D is TRBD2 (6 bases). The V gene lost 0 bases and the J gene lost 6 bases, with 19 bases spanning the gap. The CDR3 extends over 16 amino acids. Germline-derived CDR1 and CDR2 are SGDLS and YYNGEE.

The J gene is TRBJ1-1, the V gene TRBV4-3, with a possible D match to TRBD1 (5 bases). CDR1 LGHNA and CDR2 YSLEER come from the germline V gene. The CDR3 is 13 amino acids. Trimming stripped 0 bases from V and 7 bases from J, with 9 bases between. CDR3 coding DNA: TGCGCCAGCAGCCAAGAGTGGGGGGTTGAAGCTTTCTTT. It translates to CASSQEWGVEAFF.

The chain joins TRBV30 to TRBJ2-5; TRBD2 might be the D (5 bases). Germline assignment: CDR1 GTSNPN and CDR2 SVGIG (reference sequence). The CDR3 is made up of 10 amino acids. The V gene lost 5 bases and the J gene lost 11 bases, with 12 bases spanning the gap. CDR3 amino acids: CAWGYREQYF. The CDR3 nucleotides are TGTGCCTGGGGGTATAGGGAGCAGTACTTC. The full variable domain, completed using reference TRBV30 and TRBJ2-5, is SQTIHQWPATLVQPVGSPLSLECTVEGTSNPNLYWYRQAAGRGLQLLFYSVGIGQISSEVPQNLSASRPQDRQFILSSKKLLLSDSGFYLCAWGYREQYFGPGTRLLVL.

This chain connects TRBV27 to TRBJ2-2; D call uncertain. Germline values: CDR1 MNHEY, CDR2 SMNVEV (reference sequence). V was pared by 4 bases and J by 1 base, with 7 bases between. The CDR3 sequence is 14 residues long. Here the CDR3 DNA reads TGTGCCAGCAGTTACTCCCTGAACACCGGGGAGCTGTTTTTT. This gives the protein CASSYSLNTGELFF.

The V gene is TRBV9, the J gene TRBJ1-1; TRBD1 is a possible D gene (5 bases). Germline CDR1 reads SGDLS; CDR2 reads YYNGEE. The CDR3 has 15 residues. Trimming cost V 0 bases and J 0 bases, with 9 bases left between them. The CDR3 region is CASSVVAGLNTEAFF. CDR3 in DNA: TGTGCCAGCAGCGTAGTAGCAGGGCTGAACACTGAAGCTTTCTTT.

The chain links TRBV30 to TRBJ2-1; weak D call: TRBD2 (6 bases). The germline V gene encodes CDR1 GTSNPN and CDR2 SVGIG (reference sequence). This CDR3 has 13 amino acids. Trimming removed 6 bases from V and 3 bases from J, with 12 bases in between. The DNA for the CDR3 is TGTGCCTGCCGGGACTTCGACTACAATGAGCAGTTCTTC. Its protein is CACRDFDYNEQFF.

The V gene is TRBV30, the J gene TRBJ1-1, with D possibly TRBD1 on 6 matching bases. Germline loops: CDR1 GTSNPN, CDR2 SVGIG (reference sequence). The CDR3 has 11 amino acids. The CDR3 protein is CAWGAITEAFF. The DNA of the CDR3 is TGTGCGTGGGGGGCAATAACTGAAGCTTTCTTT.

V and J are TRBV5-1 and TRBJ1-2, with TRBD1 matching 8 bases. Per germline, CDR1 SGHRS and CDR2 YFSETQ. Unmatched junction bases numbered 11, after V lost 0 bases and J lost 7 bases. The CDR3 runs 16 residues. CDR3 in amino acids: CASSLGPTGGVGGYTF. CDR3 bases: TGCGCCAGCAGCTTGGGACCTACAGGGGGGGTCGGTGGCTACACCTTC.

The CDR3 DNA sequence: TGTGCCAGCAGTTACTCTCAGGGACAGGGAGACTATGGCTACACCTTC. Translation gives CASSYSQGQGDYGYTF. V is TRBV6-5 and J is TRBJ1-2; TRBD1 matches at 9 bases. CDR3 size: 16 residues. Germline CDR1 reads MNHEY; CDR2 reads SVGAGI. Trimming cost V 0 bases and J 3 bases; bases outside gene matches: 5.

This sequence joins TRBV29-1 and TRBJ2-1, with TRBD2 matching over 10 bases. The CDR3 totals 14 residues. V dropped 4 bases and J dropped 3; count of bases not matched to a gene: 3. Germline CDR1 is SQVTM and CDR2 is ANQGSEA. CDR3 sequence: CSVVASGSYNEQFF. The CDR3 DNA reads TGCAGCGTTGTGGCTAGCGGGAGCTACAATGAGCAGTTCTTC.

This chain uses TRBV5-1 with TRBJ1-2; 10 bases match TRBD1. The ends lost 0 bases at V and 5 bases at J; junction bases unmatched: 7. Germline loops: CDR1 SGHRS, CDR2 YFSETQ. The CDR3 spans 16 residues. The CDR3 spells CASSLGSGTGAYGYTF. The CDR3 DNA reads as TGCGCCAGCAGCTTGGGTTCCGGGACAGGGGCGTATGGCTACACCTTC. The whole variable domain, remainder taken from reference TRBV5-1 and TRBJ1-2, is KAGVTQTPRYLIKTRGQQVTLSCSPISGHRSVSWYQQTPGQGLQFLFEYFSETQRNKGNFPGRFSGRQFSNSRSEMNVSTLELGDSALYLCASSLGSGTGAYGYTFGSGTRLTVV.

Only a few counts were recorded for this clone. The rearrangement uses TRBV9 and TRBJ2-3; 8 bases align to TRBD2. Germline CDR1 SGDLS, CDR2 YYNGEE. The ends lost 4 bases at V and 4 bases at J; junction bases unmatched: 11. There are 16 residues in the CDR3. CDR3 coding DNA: TGTGCCAGCAGCTACCGGGAGGGTACATCCCCAGATACGCAGTATTTT. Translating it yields CASSYREGTSPDTQYF. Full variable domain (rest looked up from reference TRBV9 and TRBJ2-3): DSGVTQTPKHLITATGQRVTLRCSPRSGDLSVYWYQQSLDQGLQFLIQYYNGEERAKGNILERFSAQQFPDLHSELNLSSLELGDSALYFCASSYREGTSPDTQYFGPGTRLTVL.

CDR3: CASSRPMRIDRAHYNEQFF. The CDR3 DNA is TGCGCCAGCAGCCGGCCGATGCGAATAGACAGGGCCCACTACAATGAGCAGTTCTTC. V gene TRBV4-1 combines with J gene TRBJ2-1; TRBD1 matches at 7 bases. This CDR3 comprises 19 residues. Germline assignment: CDR1 MGHRA and CDR2 YSYEKL. The ends lost 4 bases at V and 3 bases at J; junction bases unmatched: 18.

The CDR3 protein is CASRRQGNEQFF. The DNA for the CDR3 is TGTGCCAGCAGGAGACAGGGCAATGAGCAGTTCTTC. This chain links TRBV2 with TRBJ2-1; 7 bases fit TRBD1. The V and J ends lost 6 bases and 6 bases, in that order; junction bases with no gene match: 2. CDR1 is SNHLY, CDR2 FYNNEI, per germline. The CDR3 loop spans 12 amino acids.

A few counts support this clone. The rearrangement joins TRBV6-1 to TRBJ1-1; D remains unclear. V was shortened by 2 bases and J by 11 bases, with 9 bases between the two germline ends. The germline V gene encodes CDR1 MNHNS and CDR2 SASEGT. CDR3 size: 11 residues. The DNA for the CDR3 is TGTGCCAGCAGTGAAACTCCTTGGGCTTTCTTT. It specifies CASSETPWAFF.

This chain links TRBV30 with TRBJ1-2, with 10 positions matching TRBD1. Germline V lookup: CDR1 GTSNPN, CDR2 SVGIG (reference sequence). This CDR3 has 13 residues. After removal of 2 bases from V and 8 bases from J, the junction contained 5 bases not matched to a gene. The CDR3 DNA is TGTGCCTGGAGTAACGGACAGGGGGGGGGCTACACCTTC. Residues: CAWSNGQGGGYTF.

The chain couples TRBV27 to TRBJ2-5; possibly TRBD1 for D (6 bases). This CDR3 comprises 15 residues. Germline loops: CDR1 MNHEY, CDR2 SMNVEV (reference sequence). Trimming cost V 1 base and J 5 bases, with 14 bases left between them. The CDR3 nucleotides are TGTGCCAGCAGTTTATGGGGGCTGGATGGGGAGACCCAGTACTTC. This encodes CASSLWGLDGETQYF.

The CDR3 reads CASTRGYEQYF. CDR3 bases: TGTGCCAGCACCCGGGGGTACGAGCAGTACTTC. The chain couples TRBV6-5 to TRBJ2-7; tentatively, D is TRBD2 (6 bases). Trimming took off 7 bases at V and 4 bases at J, with 8 bases between the two ends. Germline V gives CDR1 MNHEY, CDR2 SVGAGI. CDR3 size: 11 residues.

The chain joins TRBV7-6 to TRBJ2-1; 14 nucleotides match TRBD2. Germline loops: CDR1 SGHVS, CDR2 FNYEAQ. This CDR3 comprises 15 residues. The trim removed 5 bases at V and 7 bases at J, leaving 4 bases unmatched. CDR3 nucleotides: TGTGCCAGCAGCCAGACTAGCGGGAGGGTGAATGAGCAGTTCTTC. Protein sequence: CASSQTSGRVNEQFF.

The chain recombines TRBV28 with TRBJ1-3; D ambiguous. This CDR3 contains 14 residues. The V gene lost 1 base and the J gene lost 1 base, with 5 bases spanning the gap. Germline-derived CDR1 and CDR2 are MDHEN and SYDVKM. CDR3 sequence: CASSLLESGNTIYF. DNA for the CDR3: TGTGCCAGCAGTTTATTGGAGTCTGGAAACACCATATATTTT.

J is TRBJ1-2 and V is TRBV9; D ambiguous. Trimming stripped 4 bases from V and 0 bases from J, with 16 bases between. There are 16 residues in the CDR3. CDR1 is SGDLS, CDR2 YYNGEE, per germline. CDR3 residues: CASSPNYPAANYGYTF. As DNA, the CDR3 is TGTGCCAGCAGCCCCAATTACCCGGCGGCTAACTATGGCTACACCTTC.

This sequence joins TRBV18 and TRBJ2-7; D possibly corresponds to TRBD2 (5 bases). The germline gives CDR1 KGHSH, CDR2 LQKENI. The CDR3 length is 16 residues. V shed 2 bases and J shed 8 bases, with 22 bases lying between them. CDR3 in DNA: TGTGCCAGCTCACCAGCCGACACGGGAAGCTTCGGCAAGCAGTACTTC. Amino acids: CASSPADTGSFGKQYF.

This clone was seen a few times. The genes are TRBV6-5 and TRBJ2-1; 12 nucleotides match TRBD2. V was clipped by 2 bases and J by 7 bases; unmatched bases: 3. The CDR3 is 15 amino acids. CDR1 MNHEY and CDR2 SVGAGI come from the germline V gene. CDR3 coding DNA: TGTGCCAGCAGTTACGGCACTAGCGGGAGGAATGAGCAGTTCTTC. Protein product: CASSYGTSGRNEQFF.